The 9 T cell receptor beta chains reported below all come from one sample, sequenced in a study of graft-versus-host responses after intestinal transplantation. Their antigen targets remain unknown. Profiling relied on immunoSEQ multiplex PCR, and the TCRdb table lists in-frame clones only, not all of them. Here the sample spans 120,000 or so clones, about 94% being singletons. Material: unstimulated CD8+ T cells sorted from spleen or lymph node cells, obtained before intestinal transplant. The receptors here all came from a human donor who received an intestinal transplant.

The chain employs TRBV7-9 and TRBJ1-1, with TRBD1 identical over 7 bases. The germline V gene has CDR1 SEHNR and CDR2 FQNEAQ (reference sequence). The CDR3 contains 13 residues. V shed 7 bases, J shed 7 bases, and the junction held 9 bases outside the gene matches. The CDR3 spells CASTLSGTDEAFF. CDR3 sequence (DNA): TGTGCCAGCACCCTATCCGGGACAGATGAAGCTTTCTTT.

The J gene is TRBJ1-1, the V gene TRBV30; D might be TRBD1 (5 bases). Germline V gives CDR1 GTSNPN, CDR2 SVGIG (reference sequence). The ends were cut back, 4 bases at V and 3 bases at J, with 9 bases in the middle. The CDR3 totals 12 residues. CDR3 bases: TGTGCCTGGAATCAGGGTGACACTGAAGCTTTCTTT. Its protein product is CAWNQGDTEAFF.

The CDR3 sequence is CASSFYASSTDTQYF. As DNA, the CDR3 is TGTGCCAGCAGCTTTTACGCTAGCAGCACAGATACGCAGTATTTT. The chain combines TRBV7-8 with TRBJ2-3; TRBD2 might be the D (5 bases). CDR1 SGHVS and CDR2 FQNEAQ come from the germline V gene. V was cut by 3 bases and J by 0 bases, with 10 bases left in between. The CDR3 is made up of 15 amino acids. Supplemented by reference TRBV7-8 and TRBJ2-3, the full variable domain reads GAGVSQSPRYKVAKRGQDVALRCDPISGHVSLFWYQQALGQGPEFLTYFQNEAQLDKSGLPSDRFFAERPEGSVSTLKIQRTQQEDSAVYLCASSFYASSTDTQYFGPGTRLTVL.

This clone was recorded once. The rearrangement links TRBV7-9 to TRBJ2-1; maybe TRBD2 (6 bases). Germline V gene sequence: CDR1 SEHNR, CDR2 FQNEAQ (reference sequence). Trimming removed 4 bases at V and 0 bases at J, with 10 bases between. This CDR3 has 15 residues. CDR3 protein: CASSWGLVSYNEQFF. The CDR3 nucleotides are TGTGCCAGCAGCTGGGGACTCGTCTCCTACAATGAGCAGTTCTTC.

This rearrangement joins TRBV6-5 to TRBJ2-1, with D perhaps matching TRBD2 (6 bases). V lost 6 bases and J 10 bases, leaving 10 bases between the germline ends. CDR1 is MNHEY and CDR2 is SVGAGI in the germline V gene. The CDR3 runs 11 residues. CDR3 sequence (DNA): TGTGCCAGCAGGGAGGGCCCGGAGCAGTTCTTC. Encoded protein: CASREGPEQFF.

V usage is TRBV6-5 and J usage is TRBJ2-7, with D possibly being TRBD1 or TRBD2 (5 bases each). The CDR3 length is 15 residues. The V end lost 4 bases, the J end lost 3 bases, and 16 bases lay between the germline ends. Germline loops: CDR1 MNHEY, CDR2 SVGAGI. In DNA form, the CDR3 reads TGTGCCAGCAGTTTCATGGCTCCTGGGGGCTACGAGCAGTACTTC. It codes for CASSFMAPGGYEQYF.

J is TRBJ2-3 and V is TRBV11-2, with 10 bases identical to TRBD2. The trim removed 5 bases at V and 6 bases at J, leaving 8 bases unmatched. Germline CDR1 and CDR2: SGHAT and FQNNGV. The CDR3 is 15 residues long. The CDR3 DNA reads TGTGCCAGCAGCCCTGGACTAGCGGATCGGGATACGCAGTATTTT. Its protein is CASSPGLADRDTQYF.

The chain joins TRBV5-1 to TRBJ2-7; D might be TRBD1 (6 bases). There are 13 residues in the CDR3. Trimming shortened V by 4 bases and J by 2 bases, and 10 bases separated the two germline ends. CDR1 SGHRS and CDR2 YFSETQ come from the germline V gene. The CDR3 region is CASSPTGTYEQYF. The DNA for the CDR3 is TGCGCCAGCAGCCCCACAGGGACCTACGAGCAGTACTTC.

The gene calls are TRBV30 and TRBJ1-1, with 11 bases aligning to TRBD1. The V and J ends lost 1 base and 6 bases, in that order; junction bases with no gene match: 4. The CDR3 runs 14 residues. From germline, CDR1 is GTSNPN and CDR2 SVGIG (reference sequence). The CDR3 sequence: CAWSAGTGGAEAFF. The CDR3 DNA sequence: TGTGCCTGGAGTGCCGGGACAGGGGGGGCTGAAGCTTTCTTT.